This T cell receptor beta chain emerged from a study of response to subunit inactivated influenza vaccine. TCRdb processed the RT-PCR reads anew with MiXCR; each CDR3 protein has one entry. This sample has roughly 670,000 distinct CDR3 sequences; 11% to 15% occur once, and the top ten carry 7.6%. This clonotype was detected a few times. The CDR3 has 13 amino acids. V dropped 4 bases and J dropped 9 bases, with 13 bases sitting between them. The germline gives CDR1 MNHEY, CDR2 SVGEGT. This clonotype was obtained from a man in his fifties who received an inactivated influenza vaccine. Sequences were derived from PBMCs from blood, sampled less than 15 days before vaccination. The chain combines TRBV6-2 or TRBV6-3 with TRBJ2-1; D gene unclear. This CDR3 is CASSLSYEAEQFF. In DNA form, the CDR3 reads TGTGCCAGCAGTTTGTCGTACGAGGCTGAGCAGTTCTTC.